A single sample is the source of the 16 T cell receptor beta chains below, sequenced in a study of CD8+CD57+ T cells in acquired aplastic anemia (dated by TCRdb to the late 2010s). TCRdb names Illumina HiSeq 2000 as the instrument used. Genomic DNA was used as template for profiling of TCR beta VDJ combinations and CDR3 sequences. TCRdb itself trimmed the public reads at Q25 with fastp, ran MiXCR and retained productive beta chains. Every distinct CDR3 protein forms one entry, paired with its most common genes and DNA. For this sample there are some 180,000 distinct CDR3 sequences; less than 50% appear just once. The top ten hold roughly 13% of the sample. Patients chosen for sequencing had shown expansion of CD8+CD57+ cells by flow cytometry. The sequencing sample was made of sorted CD4+, CD8+, or CD8+CD57+ T cells (not recorded which) from PBMCs. The source is a human donor with aplastic anemia.

This chain uses TRBV19 with TRBJ2-5, with D unclear. The CDR3 is 14 amino acids. Germline-derived CDR1 and CDR2 are LNHDA and SQIVND (reference sequence). V lost 6 bases to trimming and J lost 5 bases, with 16 bases between them. CDR3 in DNA: TGTGCCAGTAGCAGCTTTACCGAACGGGAGACCCAGTACTTC. Encoded protein: CASSSFTERETQYF.

This clonotype has ten or more counts. The rearrangement joins TRBV20-1 to TRBJ1-4; D may be TRBD1 (5 bases). Trimming stripped 3 bases from V and 2 bases from J, with 10 bases between. The CDR3 is made up of 14 amino acids. Germline loops: CDR1 DFQATT, CDR2 SNEGSKA (reference sequence). The CDR3 bases are TGCAGTGCTAGGCAACAGGACACTAATGAAAAACTGTTTTTT. This codes for CSARQQDTNEKLFF.

The table lists this clonotype with a few counts. The rearrangement uses TRBV2 and TRBJ2-5; 11 bases agree with TRBD2. The CDR3 is made up of 14 amino acids. Germline CDR1 and CDR2: SNHLY and FYNNEI. Losses at the gene ends were 7 bases for V and 2 bases for J; bases not matched to a gene: 3. DNA for the CDR3: TGTGCCAGCAACCTAGCGGGAGGTCAAGAGACCCAGTACTTC. This gives the protein CASNLAGGQETQYF.

On this clonotype: At one end the junction does not follow the germline gene, possibly because of a read error. This chain connects TRBV6-2 or TRBV6-3 to TRBJ2-7; 7 positions agree with TRBD2. From germline, CDR1 is MNHEY and CDR2 SVGEGT. There are 14 residues in the CDR3. CDR3 in DNA: TGTGCCAGCAATTACGGGGGAGGGCCCTACGAGCAGTACTTC. Its protein is CASNYGGGPYEQYF.

This clonotype was seen repeatedly, ten times or more. The V gene is TRBV6-1, the J gene TRBJ1-2, with D unresolved. The germline V gene encodes CDR1 MNHNS and CDR2 SASEGT. CDR3 size: 14 residues. Trimming removed 5 bases from V and 10 bases from J, with 20 bases in between. The CDR3 protein is CASSPGGYSPLYTF. DNA for the CDR3: TGTGCCAGCAGTCCGGGCGGGTACTCCCCCCTCTACACCTTC.

This clonotype was seen at least ten times. The chain links TRBV7-6 to TRBJ2-1, with D tentatively TRBD2 (7 bases). Trimming shortened V by 3 bases and J by 4 bases, and 13 bases separated the two germline ends. Looked up from germline, CDR1 is SGHVS and CDR2 is FNYEAQ. This CDR3 has 15 amino acids. CDR3 nucleotides: TGTGCCAGCAGCTTCCTCGGGGGGCCATACAATGAGCAGTTCTTC. Encoded protein: CASSFLGGPYNEQFF.

The table lists this clonotype with a few counts. The CDR3 DNA reads TGTGCCAGCAGCCGAGAGCCGGGTTTTGGGAATTCAGATACGCAGTATTTT. Translating it yields CASSREPGFGNSDTQYF. The genes are TRBV12-3 or TRBV12-4 and TRBJ2-3; D call uncertain. This CDR3 spans 17 amino acids. V lost 6 bases and J lost 4, with 23 bases in between.

This clonotype was found many times. This chain connects TRBV7-2 to TRBJ2-3; D call uncertain. The V gene's germline CDR1 is SGHTA and CDR2 FQGNSA. This CDR3 spans 14 amino acids. V gave up 3 bases and J gave up 5 bases, with 12 bases separating them. CDR3 in amino acids: CASSFVPGGDTQYF. The CDR3 DNA reads TGTGCCAGCAGCTTTGTCCCAGGCGGAGATACGCAGTATTTT.

The chain uses TRBV7-3 and TRBJ1-1; D perhaps matches TRBD1 (5 bases). V was cut by 3 bases and J by 0 bases, with 8 bases left in between. The CDR3 spans 14 residues. From germline, CDR1 is SGHTA and CDR2 FQGTGA. CDR3 nucleotide sequence: TGTGCCAGCAGCTTGAGACAGATGAACACTGAAGCTTTCTTT. It translates to CASSLRQMNTEAFF.

The rearrangement joins TRBV4-1 to TRBJ1-3; no clear D. The V gene lost 3 bases and the J gene lost 0 bases, with 15 bases spanning the gap. Germline CDR1 is MGHRA and CDR2 is YSYEKL. This CDR3 has 17 residues. The CDR3 loop is CASSHAPDLFSGNTIYF. The CDR3 DNA sequence: TGCGCCAGCAGCCATGCTCCTGACCTATTCTCTGGAAACACCATATATTTT.

This chain connects TRBV5-1 to TRBJ2-5; D possibly corresponds to TRBD2 (5 bases). This CDR3 is built from 16 residues. The V end lost 1 base, the J end lost 2 bases, and 15 bases lay between the germline ends. Germline assignment: CDR1 SGHRS and CDR2 YFSETQ. CDR3 protein: CASSLPPSSSQETQYF. CDR3 coding DNA: TGCGCCAGCAGCTTGCCTCCCTCTAGCAGTCAAGAGACCCAGTACTTC.

The V call is TRBV2, the J call TRBJ2-2; 9 positions agree with TRBD1. Trimming removed 3 bases from V and 1 base from J; junction bases left unmatched: 0. This CDR3 is built from 15 residues. CDR1 is SNHLY, CDR2 FYNNEI, per germline. The CDR3 protein is CASSEGQGNTGELFF. The CDR3 region has the DNA TGTGCCAGCAGTGAGGGACAGGGGAACACCGGGGAGCTGTTTTTT.

The gene calls are TRBV20-1 and TRBJ2-2; 9 bases line up with TRBD1. CDR1 and CDR2 (germline): DFQATT, SNEGSKA (reference sequence). The CDR3 covers 14 residues. V lost 6 bases and J lost 7; bases outside the gene matches: 9. DNA for the CDR3: TGCAGTGCCCCGGGACAGGGTGATTTCGGGGAGCTGTTTTTT. Its translation: CSAPGQGDFGELFF.

The chain is built from TRBV10-1 and TRBJ2-7; D uncertain. Germline CDR1 reads WNHNN; CDR2 reads SYGVQD (reference sequence). The CDR3 covers 11 residues. V was pared by 4 bases and J by 7 bases, with 8 bases between. CDR3 sequence (DNA): TGCGCCAGCAGTGGACACAATGAGCAGTACTTC. Translation: CASSGHNEQYF.

The chain is built from TRBV5-4 and TRBJ1-2, with 7 bases lining up with TRBD1. The germline CDR1 and CDR2 sequences are SGHNT and YYREEE (reference sequence). The length of the CDR3 is 15 residues. V gave up 4 bases and J gave up 8 bases; unmatched junction bases: 14. CDR3 amino acids: CASSESAKGAPGYTF. CDR3 sequence (DNA): TGTGCCAGCAGCGAGAGCGCCAAGGGGGCGCCCGGCTACACCTTC.

This chain connects TRBV7-2 to TRBJ1-5; D is unresolved. The V and J ends lost 1 base and 4 bases respectively, with 11 bases between them. This CDR3 has 15 residues. Germline V lookup: CDR1 SGHTA, CDR2 FQGNSA. The CDR3 is CASSLGSGWNQPQHF. The CDR3 DNA reads TGTGCCAGCAGCTTAGGATCGGGATGGAATCAGCCCCAGCATTTT.